This TCR beta chain was obtained from a study of cytomegalovirus exposure and HLA in healthy donors. Here immunoSEQ multiplex PCR was the method, and the copy in TCRdb shows in-frame clones only, minus some. Of 55,000 to 85,000 clones in the sample, 85% to 95% were seen once. Study-wide findings and caveats: High sensitivity and specificity were reportedly achieved when the classifier diagnosed cytomegalovirus status. Most TCR sequences were seen very rarely across donors, but some public TCRs occurred in many.

CDR1 and CDR2 from the germline V gene are MNHNY and SVGAGI (reference sequence). The ends were cut back, 2 bases at V and 3 bases at J, with 13 bases in the middle. The CDR3 consists of 16 residues. The donors were part of the validation cohort of more than 90 subjects. That cohort was separate from the first cohort, which comprised about 670 subjects. Comments on this clone: The target antigen is unknown.

Sequenced sample: PBMCs. The TCR sequence derives from a woman between 18 and 29 years old in good health and CMV-seronegative. The chain combines TRBV6-6 with TRBJ2-2, with D tentatively TRBD1 (6 bases). CDR3 sequence reads: CASSYGTPIHTGELFF. The CDR3 bases are TGTGCCAGCAGTTACGGGACACCGATTCACACCGGGGAGCTGTTTTTT.